The sequence of this T cell receptor beta chain was determined in a study of spatial heterogeneity in lung cancer. Regarding time point: sample taken at primary tumor resection. Sequencing covered unsorted whole RNA taken from tumor, nontumor lung or frozen PBMC. Samples came from some 71 TRACERx patients with untreated early-stage lung cancer. This clonotype was seen repeatedly, ten times or more. The study tagged each TCR cDNA molecule with a unique molecular identifier. TCRdb passed the 5' RACE reads through MiXCR, listing each CDR3 protein once. The sample has tens of thousands of distinct CDR3 sequences, less than 8.5% seen once. The sequence was collected from a female donor with early-stage non-small cell lung cancer. This material consisted of PBMCs, taken at surgery.

The DNA for the CDR3 is TGCGCCAGCAGTCAATATCCCGAACTAGCGGGGGTTGAGACCCAGTACTTC. Translating gives CASSQYPELAGVETQYF. The genes are TRBV23-1 and TRBJ2-5, with TRBD2 matching over 11 bases. TRBV23-1 is known as an ORF, though its function is uncertain. J was trimmed by 5 bases and V by 1 base; bases with no gene match: 9. The CDR3 totals 17 residues.